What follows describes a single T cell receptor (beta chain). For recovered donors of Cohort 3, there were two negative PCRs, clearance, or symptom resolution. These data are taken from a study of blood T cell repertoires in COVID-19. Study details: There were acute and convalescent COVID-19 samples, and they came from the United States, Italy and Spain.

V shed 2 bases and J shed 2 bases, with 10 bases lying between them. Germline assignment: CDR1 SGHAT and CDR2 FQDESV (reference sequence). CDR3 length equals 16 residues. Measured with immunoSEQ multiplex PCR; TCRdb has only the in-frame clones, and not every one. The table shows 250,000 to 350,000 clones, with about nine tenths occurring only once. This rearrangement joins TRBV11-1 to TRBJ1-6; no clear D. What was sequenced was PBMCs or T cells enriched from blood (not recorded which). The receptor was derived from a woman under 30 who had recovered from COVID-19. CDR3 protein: CASSLNRAAYNSPLHF. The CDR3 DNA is TGTGCCAGCAGCTTAAATCGAGCGGCCTATAATTCACCCCTCCACTTT.